These 8 T cell receptor beta chains originate from one sample sequenced in a study of shared clonotypes between healthy human individuals. Libraries were prepared by immunoSEQ multiplex PCR; TCRdb keeps only in-frame clonotypes and omits some of them. Among roughly 1,000,000 clones listed, around 82% were seen once. Sequenced input: memory CD4+ T cells from PBMCs. As for subset: CD45RA-negative fraction. The source is a man younger than 30 in good health. Some clones in this sample may be carry-over from other donors' samples.

The CDR3 DNA follows: TGCGCCAGCAGCTTGGGCCCGGGGAACACTGAAGCTTTCTTT. Protein: CASSLGPGNTEAFF. The chain carries TRBV5-1 and TRBJ1-1; D is unresolved. The CDR3 spans 14 residues. The V gene's germline CDR1 is SGHRS and CDR2 YFSETQ. The germline V and J ends were trimmed by 0 bases and 1 base, with 7 bases remaining between them.

CDR3 sequence reads: CASSTDRGQVNEQYF. The CDR3 DNA is TGTGCCAGCAGCACGGACAGGGGACAAGTGAACGAGCAGTACTTC. The genes are TRBV11-1 and TRBJ2-7, with 9 bases aligning to TRBD1. V shed 5 bases, J shed 5 bases, and the junction held 10 bases outside the gene matches. The CDR3 sequence is 15 residues long. Germline V CDR1 and CDR2: SGHAT, FQDESV (reference sequence).

The V and J genes are TRBV27 and TRBJ2-7; D is ambiguous. The CDR3 consists of 13 residues. CDR1 is MNHEY, CDR2 SMNVEV, per germline (reference sequence). V dropped 7 bases and J dropped 3 bases, with 13 bases sitting between them. The CDR3 DNA sequence: TGTGCCAGCACGACCCCAACCCGCTACGAGCAGTACTTC. Translation: CASTTPTRYEQYF.

The V call is TRBV9, the J call TRBJ2-5; 10 bases line up with TRBD1. Germline assignment: CDR1 SGDLS and CDR2 YYNGEE. Trimming at V came to 0 bases and at J to 4 bases, leaving 9 bases not matched to a gene. The CDR3 length is 17 residues. CDR3 loop: CASSVGGGQGPRETQYF. In nucleotides, the CDR3 is TGTGCCAGCAGCGTAGGTGGGGGACAGGGGCCTCGAGAGACCCAGTACTTC.

This chain joins TRBV29-1 and TRBJ2-7; D uncertain. Germline loops: CDR1 SQVTM, CDR2 ANQGSEA. V shed 0 bases and J shed 2 bases, with 5 bases lying between them. The CDR3 sequence is 12 residues long. This CDR3 reads CSVEEGAYEQYF. Here the CDR3 DNA reads TGCAGCGTTGAAGAGGGCGCCTACGAGCAGTACTTC.

V is TRBV14 and J is TRBJ1-2; D uncertain. Trimming removed 5 bases at V and 6 bases at J, with 13 bases between. Germline lookup yields CDR1 SGHDN and CDR2 FVKESK. This CDR3 has 13 residues. CDR3 protein: CASSDQAVHGYTF. CDR3 DNA: TGTGCCAGCAGCGACCAGGCGGTTCATGGCTACACCTTC.

The chain couples TRBV2 to TRBJ1-5; D unclear. The germline CDR1 and CDR2 sequences are SNHLY and FYNNEI. This CDR3 contains 14 residues. Deletions cut 5 bases from V and 3 bases from J, with 11 bases between. This CDR3 is CASSLEGSNQPQHF. The CDR3 DNA follows: TGTGCCAGCAGTCTCGAGGGATCCAATCAGCCCCAGCATTTT.

This clone was detected once. This probably arose from a read error, given a far larger clone one base away. Other nucleotide sequences in the sample specify the same CDR3. This chain uses TRBV5-1 with TRBJ2-2; perhaps TRBD2 as D (5 bases). Germline V lookup: CDR1 SGHRS, CDR2 YFSETQ. The CDR3 runs 14 residues. Between the trimmed V and J ends, which lost 2 bases and 1 base, there was a span of 6 bases. Written as DNA, the CDR3 is TGCGCCAGCAGCTTCGGAGGGAACACCGGGGAGCTGTTTTTT. Translating it yields CASSFGGNTGELFF.